Shown below are 8 T cell receptor beta chains from a single sample sequenced in a study of shared clonotypes between healthy human individuals (dated by TCRdb to about 2020). Library creation used the immunoSEQ multiplex PCR assay. The clones in this table, taken by TCRdb from immuneACCESS, are in-frame only. Not every clone is retained; where verified, under half of the shortfall comes from an unresolved V gene, and the cause of the rest is unknown. The sample contains roughly 660,000 clones, 90% of them found a single time. The top ten constitute about 33% of the sample. The sample consisted of memory CD8+ T cells from PBMCs. The cell subset or site label for this specimen denotes: CD45RO+ cells pooled with CCR7-negative TemRA cells. These receptors originate from a man younger than 30 in good health. Some clones in this sample may be carry-over from other donors' samples.

This sequence joins TRBV2 and TRBJ2-7, with 9 bases fitting TRBD2. V lost 3 bases to trimming and J lost 5 bases; unmatched junction nucleotides: 8. Germline V gene sequence: CDR1 SNHLY, CDR2 FYNNEI. The CDR3 sequence is 15 residues long. The DNA for the CDR3 is TGTGCCAGCAGTGACCTCTGGCTAGCGGGACACGAGCAGTACTTC. Amino acid sequence: CASSDLWLAGHEQYF.

V is TRBV9 and J is TRBJ2-3; D not certain. Germline-derived CDR1 and CDR2 are SGDLS and YYNGEE. V was clipped by 5 bases and J by 2 bases, with 15 bases between them. The CDR3 runs to 15 residues. Written as DNA, the CDR3 is TGTGCCAGCAGTGACAAGGGCCTTTACACAGATACGCAGTATTTT. Encoded protein: CASSDKGLYTDTQYF.

The chain links TRBV18 to TRBJ2-1, with 9 bases fitting TRBD1. The CDR3 has 16 amino acids. Looked up from germline, CDR1 is KGHSH and CDR2 is LQKENI. V lost 1 base, J lost 9 bases, and 10 bases stayed unmatched. CDR3 nucleotide sequence: TGTGCCAGCTCACCACGGTTCGGGACAGGGACGAGTGAGCAGTTCTTC. Its protein product is CASSPRFGTGTSEQFF. Drawing the rest from reference TRBV18 and TRBJ2-1, the complete variable domain is NAGVMQNPRHLVRRRGQEARLRCSPMKGHSHVYWYRQLPEEGLKFMVYLQKENIIDESGMPKERFSAEFPKEGPSILRIQQVVRGDSAAYFCASSPRFGTGTSEQFFGPGTRLTVL.

The chain recombines TRBV5-4 with TRBJ2-1; D unresolved. V was clipped by 2 bases and J by 7 bases, with 7 bases between them. Per germline, CDR1 SGHNT and CDR2 YYREEE (reference sequence). This CDR3 comprises 12 residues. CDR3 region: CASSFVGNEQFF. CDR3 DNA: TGTGCCAGCAGCTTCGTGGGGAATGAGCAGTTCTTC.

The DNA for the CDR3 is TGCGCCAGCAGCTTCCTATCGTCGAACACCGGGGAGCTGTTTTTT. It encodes CASSFLSSNTGELFF. The V call is TRBV4-1, the J call TRBJ2-2, with D unresolved. V was pared by 5 bases and J by 0 bases, with 10 bases between. Looked up from germline, CDR1 is MGHRA and CDR2 is YSYEKL. CDR3 length: 15 residues.

This clone was detected once. The chain uses TRBV2 and TRBJ2-7; D could derive from TRBD1 or TRBD2 (5 bases each). V was clipped by 2 bases and J by 0 bases, with 11 bases between them. There are 15 residues in the CDR3. CDR1 SNHLY and CDR2 FYNNEI come from the germline V gene. This chain's CDR3 is CASSERGSYSYEQYF. The CDR3 DNA follows: TGTGCCAGCAGTGAACGGGGCAGCTACTCCTACGAGCAGTACTTC. Full variable domain (remainder filled in from reference TRBV2 and TRBJ2-7): EPEVTQTPSHQVTQMGQEVILRCVPISNHLYFYWYRQILGQKVEFLVSFYNNEISEKSEIFDDQFSVERPDGSNFTLKIRSTKLEDSAMYFCASSERGSYSYEQYFGPGTRLTVT.

Here the CDR3 DNA reads TGCGCCAGCCGCACTAGCGGGAGAGCCGGGGAGCTGTTTTTT. Translating it yields CASRTSGRAGELFF. The chain combines TRBV5-1 with TRBJ2-2; 11 bases are a match to TRBD2. Trimming at V came to 7 bases and at J to 6 bases, leaving 5 bases not matched to a gene. This CDR3 has 14 residues. Germline CDR1 and CDR2: SGHRS and YFSETQ.

The chain uses TRBV29-1 and TRBJ2-7, with 13 bases matching TRBD2. Germline-derived CDR1 and CDR2 are SQVTM and ANQGSEA. V dropped 3 bases and J dropped 1; count of bases not matched to a gene: 9. The CDR3 is made up of 17 amino acids. The CDR3 sequence: CSVDGLAGEGVSYEQYF. DNA for the CDR3: TGCAGCGTTGACGGACTAGCGGGAGAGGGAGTATCCTACGAGCAGTACTTC.